This is a list of T cell receptor beta chains from one sample in a study of cytomegalovirus exposure and HLA in healthy donors. Produced via immunoSEQ multiplex PCR; TCRdb's table is partial and in-frame only. The table lists 90,000 to 130,000 clones, approximately 87% of them singletons. Material: PBMCs. The receptor set was obtained from a woman aged 25-40 years in good health and CMV-seropositive. CDR3s include the opening cysteine and the closing phenylalanine or tryptophan. D genes are given only for firm matches. Not every row has a clone size; where given, it reads once, few, many or a size class.

size: NA
V: TRBV10-3
J: TRBJ1-2
D: TRBD1
DNA: TGTGCCATCAGTACCGACAGGGGCGACTATGGCTACACCTTC
CDR3: CAISTDRGDYGYTF

size: NA
V: TRBV4-3
J: TRBJ2-3
D: TRBD1
DNA: TGCGCCAGCAGCCAAGATACAGGGGTCACAGATACGCAGTATTTT
CDR3: CASSQDTGVTDTQYF

size: NA
V: TRBV30
J: TRBJ2-5
D: TRBD2
DNA: TGTGCCTGGGAAGCGGGGGGCGGGGAGACCCAGTACTTC
CDR3: CAWEAGGGETQYF

size: NA
V: TRBV10-3
J: TRBJ2-7
D: NA
DNA: TGTGCCATCAGGGAAAGGACAGTCTACGAGCAGTACTTC
CDR3: CAIRERTVYEQYF

size: NA
V: TRBV5-1
J: TRBJ2-5
D: NA
DNA: TGCGCCAGCAGCGGTGGACTGGTGGAAGGGGAGACCCAGTACTTC
CDR3: CASSGGLVEGETQYF

size: many
V: TRBV27
J: TRBJ2-7
D: TRBD2
DNA: TGTGCCAGCAGCCCCGGGACTAGCGGTGACGAGCAGTACTTC
CDR3: CASSPGTSGDEQYF

size: NA
V: TRBV4-1
J: TRBJ2-1
D: TRBD1
DNA: TGCGCCAGCAGCCAACCACGACAGGGAGTCTACAATGAGCAGTTCTTC
CDR3: CASSQPRQGVYNEQFF

size: NA
V: TRBV28
J: TRBJ1-3
D: NA
DNA: TGTGCCAGCAAGGGGGGGCAATATGGAAACACCATATATTTT
CDR3: CASKGGQYGNTIYF

size: NA
V: TRBV11-1
J: TRBJ2-7
D: NA
DNA: TGTGCCAGCAGCTTTTCCGGGAGCTCCTACGAGCAGTACTTC
CDR3: CASSFSGSSYEQYF

size: NA
V: TRBV28
J: TRBJ2-7
D: NA
DNA: TGTGCCAGCAGTCCCCCAGGGGTAGGGGAGCAGTACTTC
CDR3: CASSPPGVGEQYF

size: NA
V: TRBV7-9
J: TRBJ2-7
D: NA
DNA: TGTGCCAGCAGCTCCTGGGGGGGCGGGAGTGGCAACGAGCAGTACTTC
CDR3: CASSSWGGGSGNEQYF

size: NA
V: TRBV2
J: TRBJ2-3
D: TRBD2
DNA: TGTGCCAGCAGACAAATACTAGCGGGGGCGGGAGATACGCAGTATTTT
CDR3: CASRQILAGAGDTQYF

size: NA
V: TRBV15
J: TRBJ2-7
D: NA
DNA: TGTGCCACCAGCAGAGATTTGGGCGGAGGCTACGAGCAGTACTTC
CDR3: CATSRDLGGGYEQYF

size: NA
V: TRBV30
J: TRBJ2-1
D: TRBD1
DNA: TGTGCCTGGAGTGATACAGGGGATGAGCAGTTCTTC
CDR3: CAWSDTGDEQFF

size: NA
V: TRBV6-6
J: TRBJ1-6
D: NA
DNA: TGTGCCAGCAGTTACTCTAGCGATAATTCACCCCTCCACTTT
CDR3: CASSYSSDNSPLHF

size: NA
V: TRBV10-3
J: TRBJ1-2
D: NA
DNA: TGTGCCATCAGTGATTCGGCAGGGGTGGAAAACTATGGCTACACCTTC
CDR3: CAISDSAGVENYGYTF

size: NA
V: TRBV5-4
J: TRBJ1-1
D: TRBD1
DNA: TGTGCCAGCAGCAACGGACAGGGGGATCTTATTAGTGGTGCTTTCTTT
CDR3: CASSNGQGDLISGAFF

size: NA
V: TRBV4-3
J: TRBJ2-2
D: NA
DNA: TGCGCCAGCAGCTTAACAGGTCTCACCGGGGAGCTGTTTTTT
CDR3: CASSLTGLTGELFF

size: NA
V: TRBV6-5
J: TRBJ2-1
D: TRBD1
DNA: TGTGCCAGCAGTCTCCGGGACAGAAGTTACAATGAGCAGTTCTTC
CDR3: CASSLRDRSYNEQFF

size: NA
V: TRBV15
J: TRBJ1-6
D: NA
DNA: TGTGCCACCAGCACAGGCCGCCCCCTTAATTCACCCCTCCACTTT
CDR3: CATSTGRPLNSPLHF

size: once
V: TRBV7-2
J: TRBJ1-5
D: TRBD1
DNA: TGTGCCAGCAGCTTAATCGGGACAGGCAATCAGCCCCAGCATTTT
CDR3: CASSLIGTGNQPQHF

size: once
V: TRBV29-1
J: TRBJ2-1
D: TRBD2
DNA: TGCAGCGTTGTGACTAGCCGGTACAATGAGCAGTTCTTC
CDR3: CSVVTSRYNEQFF

size: NA
V: TRBV10-3
J: TRBJ2-7
D: TRBD2
DNA: TGTGCCATCGCGGGGGGACCTGACTACGAGCAGTACTTC
CDR3: CAIAGGPDYEQYF

size: NA
V: TRBV19
J: TRBJ2-7
D: NA
DNA: TGTGCCAGTAGTATAGGAGGGAGTCCGACCAAGTACTTC
CDR3: CASSIGGSPTKYF

size: NA
V: TRBV21-1
J: TRBJ1-1
D: NA
DNA: TGTGCCAGCAACTCGACAGAACCGAACACTGAAGCTTTCTTT
CDR3: CASNSTEPNTEAFF

size: NA
V: TRBV4-1
J: TRBJ2-5
D: TRBD2
DNA: TGCGCCAGCAGCCCTCTGGCACAGCGGGAGGTGGGAGAGACCCAGTACTTC
CDR3: CASSPLAQREVGETQYF

size: NA
V: TRBV13
J: TRBJ2-7
D: TRBD1
DNA: TGTGCCAGCAGCTTGGGACAGGGTCACGAGCAGTACTTC
CDR3: CASSLGQGHEQYF

size: NA
V: TRBV7-9
J: TRBJ2-3
D: TRBD2
DNA: TGTGCCAGCAGCTTAGAGTCCGGGGGGGGCACAGATACGCAGTATTTT
CDR3: CASSLESGGGTDTQYF

size: NA
V: TRBV30
J: TRBJ2-5
D: TRBD1
DNA: TGTGCCTGGTTTTCCGGGACAGGGGTAGAGACCCAGTACTTC
CDR3: CAWFSGTGVETQYF

size: once
V: TRBV5-4
J: TRBJ1-2
D: NA
DNA: TGTGCCAGCAGCTTGGGAGGGTCAACCTATGGCTACACCTTC
CDR3: CASSLGGSTYGYTF

size: NA
V: TRBV9
J: TRBJ1-3
D: TRBD1
DNA: TGTGCCAGCAGCGCGGGACAGGGGGCTGGAAACACCATATATTTT
CDR3: CASSAGQGAGNTIYF

size: once
V: TRBV13
J: TRBJ2-3
D: TRBD2
DNA: TGTGCCAGCAGCCTATCAGCGGGAGATCGTGGAGATACGCAGTATTTT
CDR3: CASSLSAGDRGDTQYF

size: NA
V: TRBV11-2
J: TRBJ1-1
D: TRBD1
DNA: TGTGCCAGCAGCTTAGACAGGGGGGACACTGAAGCTTTCTTT
CDR3: CASSLDRGDTEAFF

size: once
V: TRBV5-1
J: TRBJ2-7
D: TRBD1
DNA: TGCGCCAGCAGCTTGGCCGGGACAGGGGTCTACGAGCAGTACTTC
CDR3: CASSLAGTGVYEQYF

size: few
V: TRBV5-5
J: TRBJ2-7
D: TRBD1
DNA: TGTGCCAGCAGCACCGAGACAGGGCTGATCTCCTACGAGCAGTACTTC
CDR3: CASSTETGLISYEQYF

size: NA
V: TRBV6-1
J: TRBJ2-7
D: NA
DNA: TGTGCCAGCACCAGACAAGTAGGATTGACCTACGAGCAGTACTTC
CDR3: CASTRQVGLTYEQYF

size: NA
V: TRBV5-5
J: TRBJ2-7
D: NA
DNA: TGTGCCAGCAGCTCGACGGCGGGGACCGAGCAGTACTTC
CDR3: CASSSTAGTEQYF

size: NA
V: TRBV27
J: TRBJ2-2
D: TRBD2
DNA: TGTGCCAGCAGTCCTCCCGGGGGGGCCGGGGAGCTGTTTTTT
CDR3: CASSPPGGAGELFF

size: NA
V: TRBV9
J: TRBJ2-7
D: TRBD1
DNA: TGTGCCAGCAGCCCGACAGGGGACACCTACGAGCAGTACTTC
CDR3: CASSPTGDTYEQYF

size: NA
V: TRBV7-9
J: TRBJ2-1
D: NA
DNA: TGTGCCAGCAGCTCGCAGTACAATGAGCAGTTCTTC
CDR3: CASSSQYNEQFF